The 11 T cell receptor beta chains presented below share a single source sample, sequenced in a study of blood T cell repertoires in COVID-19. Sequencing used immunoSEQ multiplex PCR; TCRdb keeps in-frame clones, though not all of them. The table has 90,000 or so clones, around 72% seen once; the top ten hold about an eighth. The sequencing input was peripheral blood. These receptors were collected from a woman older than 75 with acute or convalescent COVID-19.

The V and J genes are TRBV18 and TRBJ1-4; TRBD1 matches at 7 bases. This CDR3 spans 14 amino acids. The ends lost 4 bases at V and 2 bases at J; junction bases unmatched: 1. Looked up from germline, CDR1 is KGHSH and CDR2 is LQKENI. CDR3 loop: CASSRQGTNEKLFF. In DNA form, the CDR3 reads TGTGCCAGCTCACGACAGGGTACTAATGAAAAACTGTTTTTT. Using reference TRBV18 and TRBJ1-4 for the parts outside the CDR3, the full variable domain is NAGVMQNPRHLVRRRGQEARLRCSPMKGHSHVYWYRQLPEEGLKFMVYLQKENIIDESGMPKERFSAEFPKEGPSILRIQQVVRGDSAAYFCASSRQGTNEKLFFGSGTQLSVL.

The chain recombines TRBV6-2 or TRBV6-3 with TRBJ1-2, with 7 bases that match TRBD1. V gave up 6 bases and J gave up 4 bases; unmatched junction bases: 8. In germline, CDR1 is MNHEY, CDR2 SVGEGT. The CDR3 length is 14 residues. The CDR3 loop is CASSPGQTFYGYTF. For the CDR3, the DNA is TGTGCCAGCAGCCCGGGACAGACCTTCTATGGCTACACCTTC.

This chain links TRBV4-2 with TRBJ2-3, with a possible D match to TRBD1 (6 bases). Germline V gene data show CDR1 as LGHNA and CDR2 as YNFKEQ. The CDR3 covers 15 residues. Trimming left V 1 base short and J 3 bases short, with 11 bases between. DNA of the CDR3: TGTGCCAGCAGCCAAGGACCGGACAGTACAGATACGCAGTATTTT. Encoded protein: CASSQGPDSTDTQYF.

The CDR3 region has the DNA TGTGCCAGCAGCCGTAGCGGGGGGGAGAAGTTCTTC. Residues: CASSRSGGEKFF. The rearrangement uses TRBV11-3 and TRBJ2-1; 11 nucleotides line up with TRBD2. Germline CDR1 is SGHNT and CDR2 is YENEEA. The CDR3 is made up of 12 amino acids. J lost 14 bases, V lost 5 bases, and 5 bases had no gene match. Together with reference TRBV11-3 and TRBJ2-1, the CDR3 gives the full variable domain: EAGVVQSPRYKIIEKKQPVAFWCNPISGHNTLYWYLQNLGQGPELLIRYENEEAVDDSQLPKDRFSAERLKGVDSTLKIQPAELGDSAVYLCASSRSGGEKFFGPGTRLTVL.

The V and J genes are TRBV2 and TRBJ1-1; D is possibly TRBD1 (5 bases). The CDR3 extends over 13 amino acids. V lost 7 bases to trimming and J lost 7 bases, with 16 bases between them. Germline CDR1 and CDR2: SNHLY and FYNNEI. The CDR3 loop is CASTPLGGGEAFF. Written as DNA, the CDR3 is TGTGCCAGCACCCCCTTGGGGGGTGGTGAAGCTTTCTTT.

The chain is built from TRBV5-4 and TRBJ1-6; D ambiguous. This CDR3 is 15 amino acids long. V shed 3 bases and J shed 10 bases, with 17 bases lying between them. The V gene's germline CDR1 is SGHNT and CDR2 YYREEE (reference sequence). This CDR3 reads CASSSERGSRSPLHF. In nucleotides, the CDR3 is TGTGCCAGCAGCTCGGAGCGGGGTTCGCGCTCACCCCTCCACTTT.

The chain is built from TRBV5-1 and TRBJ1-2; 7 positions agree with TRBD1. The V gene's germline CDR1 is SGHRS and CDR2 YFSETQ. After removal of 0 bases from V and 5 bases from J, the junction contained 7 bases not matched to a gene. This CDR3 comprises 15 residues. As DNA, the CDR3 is TGCGCCAGCAGCTTGGACAGGGGTTCCTTTTATGGCTACACCTTC. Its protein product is CASSLDRGSFYGYTF. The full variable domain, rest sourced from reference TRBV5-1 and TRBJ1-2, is KAGVTQTPRYLIKTRGQQVTLSCSPISGHRSVSWYQQTPGQGLQFLFEYFSETQRNKGNFPGRFSGRQFSNSRSEMNVSTLELGDSALYLCASSLDRGSFYGYTFGSGTRLTVV.

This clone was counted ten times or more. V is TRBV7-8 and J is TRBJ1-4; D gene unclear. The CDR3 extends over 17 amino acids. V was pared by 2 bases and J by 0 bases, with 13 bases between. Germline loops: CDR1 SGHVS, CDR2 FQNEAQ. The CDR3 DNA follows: TGTGCCAGCAGCTTATTGGGCTTTGCCGCAACTAATGAAAAACTGTTTTTT. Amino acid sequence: CASSLLGFAATNEKLFF.

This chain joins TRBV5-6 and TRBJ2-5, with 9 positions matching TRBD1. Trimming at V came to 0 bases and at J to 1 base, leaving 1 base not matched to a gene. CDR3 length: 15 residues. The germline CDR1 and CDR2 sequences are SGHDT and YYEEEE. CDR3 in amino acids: CASSLGQGVQETQYF. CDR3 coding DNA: TGTGCCAGCAGCTTGGGACAGGGGGTCCAAGAGACCCAGTACTTC.

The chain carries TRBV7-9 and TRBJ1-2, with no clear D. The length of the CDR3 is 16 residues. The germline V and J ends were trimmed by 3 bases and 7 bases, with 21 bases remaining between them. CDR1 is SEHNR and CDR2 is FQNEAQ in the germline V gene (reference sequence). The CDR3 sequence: CASSFQVAGQLGGYTF. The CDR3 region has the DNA TGTGCCAGCAGCTTCCAGGTCGCGGGTCAGCTAGGTGGCTACACCTTC.

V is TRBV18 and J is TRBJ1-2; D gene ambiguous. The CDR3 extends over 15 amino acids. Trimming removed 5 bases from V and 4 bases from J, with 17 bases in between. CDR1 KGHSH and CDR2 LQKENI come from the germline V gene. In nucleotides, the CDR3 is TGTGCCAGCTCAGGAGGAGGCTTGAAAGGCTATGGCTACACCTTC. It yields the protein CASSGGGLKGYGYTF.